These 26 T cell receptor delta chains were all obtained from the same sample, sequenced in a study of Vδ1+ human thymocytes. No antigen is known for these receptors. Sequences come from RNA converted to cDNA by reverse transcription. The CDR3 regions were amplified by multiplex PCR from V-gene primers to a constant-region primer. TCRdb fed the multiplex PCR reads into CATT to redo clone calling. This table holds under 30,000 delta-chain clones, 6% to 8% found once. Study-wide points: In the thymus, TRG and TRD repertoires looked highly polyclonal with Gaussian CDR3 lengths.

The sequenced sample was Vdelta1+ gamma-delta thymocytes from the thymus. Noted subset: FACS-sorted CD3+ TCRalphabeta- TCRVdelta1+ TCRVdelta2- thymocytes. Receptors were obtained from a girl under two years old who had congenital heart surgery.

This clone was seen only a few times. The chain links TRDV1 to TRDJ1; the D is unclear. The CDR3 has 18 residues. V lost 7 bases and J 3 bases, leaving 27 bases between the germline ends. CDR1 is TSWWSYY, CDR2 QGS, per germline. The CDR3 nucleotides read TGTGCTCTTGTGATGACTACGTGCACCACATCTAATCCCGATAAACTCATCTTT. The encoded protein is CALVMTTCTTSNPDKLIF.

V gene TRAV29/DV5 combines with J gene TRDJ1; 8 bases are shared with TRDD3. This CDR3 comprises 19 residues. CDR1 is NSMFDY, CDR2 ISSIKDK, per germline. With 1 base clipped from V and 2 bases from J, the junction kept 19 bases outside the gene matches. DNA for the CDR3: TGTGCAGCAAGCCCGAACCCCCATGAACTGGGGGTTGAAACCGATAAACTCATCTTT. This codes for CAASPNPHELGVETDKLIF. The full variable domain, rest sourced from reference TRAV29/DV5 and TRDJ1, is DQQVKQNSPSLSVQEGRISILNCDYTNSMFDYFLWYKKYPAEGPTFLISISSIKDKNEDGRFTVFLNKSAKHLSLHIVPSQPGDSAVYFCAASPNPHELGVETDKLIFGKGTRVTVEP.

On this clone: In the same sample, other DNA sequences code for this CDR3. V is TRDV1 and J is TRDJ1; 9 bases are shared with TRDD3. V dropped 3 bases and J dropped 1; count of bases not matched to a gene: 15. This CDR3 comprises 19 residues. Germline V lookup: CDR1 TSWWSYY, CDR2 QGS. The CDR3 sequence: CALGELGGGGYNLTDKLIF. The DNA of the CDR3 is TGTGCTCTTGGGGAGCTGGGCGGCGGGGGATACAATCTCACCGATAAACTCATCTTT.

V and J are TRDV1 and TRDJ1; D is unresolved. The CDR3 is 18 residues long. The germline gives CDR1 TSWWSYY, CDR2 QGS. The V end was cut by 2 bases, the J end by 1 base, with 20 bases between. CDR3 coding DNA: TGTGCTCTTGGGGAAAGTTCTCCCCAAATCACACGCACCGATAAACTCATCTTT. It encodes CALGESSPQITRTDKLIF.

J is TRDJ1 and V is TRDV1; the D is unclear. The CDR3 has 16 amino acids. Between the trimmed V and J ends, which lost 7 bases and 2 bases, there was a span of 20 bases. CDR1 is TSWWSYY, CDR2 QGS, per germline. Here the CDR3 DNA reads TGTGCTCTTGAACCCCGCGGTCCTCGTCATACCGATAAACTCATCTTT. As protein: CALEPRGPRHTDKLIF.

This clone has only a few counts. V usage is TRDV1 and J usage is TRDJ1; tentative D call: TRDD3 (6 bases). Trimming removed 2 bases from V and 7 bases from J, with 23 bases in between. Germline CDR1 TSWWSYY, CDR2 QGS. This CDR3 comprises 17 residues. CDR3 DNA: TGTGCTCTTGGGGAAAGCCTCCCGTACTGGGTTAGCGGTAAACTCATCTTT. Protein sequence: CALGESLPYWVSGKLIF.

This clone was observed a few times. The chain employs TRDV1 and TRDJ1; possibly TRDD2 for D (5 bases). This CDR3 has 17 amino acids. The germline V gene has CDR1 TSWWSYY and CDR2 QGS. With 2 bases removed from V and 8 bases from J, the gap between germline ends came to 24 bases. Here the CDR3 reads CALGEFLYKAYCSKLIF. The CDR3 coding sequence is TGTGCTCTTGGGGAATTCCTGTATAAAGCCTACTGCTCAAAACTCATCTTT.

This clone has a handful of counts. Other nucleotide sequences from this sample produce the same CDR3. This chain uses TRDV1 with TRDJ1; TRDD3 matches at 10 bases. This CDR3 has 17 amino acids. CDR1 TSWWSYY and CDR2 QGS come from the germline V gene. The J segment lost 10 bases and the V segment lost 5 bases, leaving 19 bases of the junction unmatched. The DNA for the CDR3 is TGTGCTCTTGGGCCCTTTCCTAAGGGGGATACGAGAGGGGGACTCATCTTT. It codes for CALGPFPKGDTRGGLIF.

The chain carries TRDV1 and TRDJ1; D may be TRDD3 (5 bases). Germline CDR1 reads TSWWSYY; CDR2 reads QGS. The V end lost 5 bases, the J end lost 0 bases, and 22 bases lay between the germline ends. The CDR3 length is 18 residues. The CDR3: CALGKGGGPRPNTDKLIF. In DNA form, the CDR3 reads TGTGCTCTTGGGAAGGGGGGTGGCCCGAGGCCGAACACCGATAAACTCATCTTT.

This clone was recorded a few times. The chain recombines TRDV1 with TRDJ1, with D perhaps matching TRDD3 (6 bases). CDR1 is TSWWSYY and CDR2 is QGS in the germline V gene. The CDR3 loop spans 20 amino acids. Trimming removed 3 bases at V and 1 base at J, with 27 bases between. The CDR3 reads CALGDLDLTDHWESTDKLIF. CDR3 DNA: TGTGCTCTTGGGGATCTAGACTTAACTGATCACTGGGAGTCCACCGATAAACTCATCTTT.

This clone showed up just a few times. This chain links TRDV1 with TRDJ1; 7 nucleotides agree with TRDD3. The germline CDR1 and CDR2 sequences are TSWWSYY and QGS. The J segment lost 0 bases and the V segment lost 2 bases, leaving 6 bases of the junction unmatched. The CDR3 consists of 16 residues. CDR3 in DNA: TGTGCTCTTGGGGAAGTTGGGCTGGGGGACACCGATAAACTCATCTTT. It specifies CALGEVGLGDTDKLIF.

V gene TRDV1 combines with J gene TRDJ1, with 7 nucleotides matching TRDD3. This CDR3 region has 14 residues. J was trimmed by 3 bases and V by 1 base; bases with no gene match: 2. Germline assignment: CDR1 TSWWSYY and CDR2 QGS. CDR3 loop: CALGERLGADKLIF. CDR3 coding DNA: TGTGCTCTTGGGGAACGTCTGGGGGCCGATAAACTCATCTTT.

The chain links TRDV1 to TRDJ1; the match to TRDD3 covers 8 bases. Germline trimming cut 5 bases from V and 4 bases from J; bases unmatched to any gene: 15. Germline V lookup: CDR1 TSWWSYY, CDR2 QGS. The CDR3 extends over 17 amino acids. The CDR3 region is CALGHKLGAINVDKLIF. CDR3 sequence (DNA): TGTGCTCTTGGGCATAAACTGGGGGCTATAAACGTCGATAAACTCATCTTT.

This clone turned up a few times. This sequence joins TRDV1 and TRDJ1, with D perhaps TRDD3 (8 bases). The germline V gene encodes CDR1 TSWWSYY and CDR2 QGS. V shed 3 bases and J shed 1 base, with 33 bases lying between them. The CDR3 extends over 22 amino acids. The CDR3 nucleotides are TGTGCTCTTGGGGAGATAAGACCTTCCTCTTCTTTACTGGGGGTCCTCACCGATAAACTCATCTTT. Its translation: CALGEIRPSSSLLGVLTDKLIF.

This clone is medium-sized by share. This sample includes further DNA sequences coding for the same CDR3. This chain uses TRDV2 with TRDJ3, with D unclear. Deletions cut 3 bases from V and 11 bases from J, with 10 bases between. Germline CDR1 GEAIGNYY, CDR2 EKD. The CDR3 totals 13 residues. In nucleotides, the CDR3 is TGTGCCTGTGACTACCAATCTCCCCGACAGATGTTTTTC. It codes for CACDYQSPRQMFF.

This clone was counted between two and nine times. This chain connects TRDV1 to TRDJ1; TRDD3 agrees at 8 bases. J was trimmed by 1 base and V by 2 bases; bases with no gene match: 15. There are 19 residues in the CDR3. Germline-derived CDR1 and CDR2 are TSWWSYY and QGS. This chain's CDR3 is CALGEFVDGGGFLTDKLIF. CDR3 coding DNA: TGTGCTCTTGGGGAATTTGTTGATGGTGGGGGATTTCTCACCGATAAACTCATCTTT.

In its sample, this clone was seen a few times. The V and J genes are TRDV1 and TRDJ1; 9 bases are shared with TRDD3. The CDR3 spans 15 residues. Germline V gene lookup returns CDR1 TSWWSYY and CDR2 QGS. The V gene end was trimmed by 3 bases and the J gene end by 1 base; junction bases not matched to a gene: 3. The CDR3 reads CALGDPGGCTDKLIF. Here the CDR3 DNA reads TGTGCTCTTGGGGACCCTGGGGGATGCACCGATAAACTCATCTTT.

J is TRDJ1 and V is TRDV1; 7 positions match TRDD3. CDR1 TSWWSYY and CDR2 QGS come from the germline V gene. J gave up 0 bases and V 2 bases, and 3 bases lay outside the gene matches. The CDR3 has 15 residues. This CDR3 reads CALGETGGYTDKLIF. In nucleotides, the CDR3 is TGTGCTCTTGGGGAAACCGGGGGATACACCGATAAACTCATCTTT.

This clone was seen a few times. V and J are TRDV1 and TRDJ1, with D uncertain. This CDR3 is 13 amino acids long. CDR1 and CDR2 (germline): TSWWSYY, QGS. V was pared by 5 bases and J by 5 bases, with 12 bases between. The chain's CDR3 is CALGPNREDKLIF. CDR3 coding DNA: TGTGCTCTTGGGCCCAATCGGGAGGATAAACTCATCTTT.

This clone was counted only a few times. The genes are TRDV1 and TRDJ1, with D perhaps TRDD2 (5 bases). The CDR3 has 15 amino acids. Trimming left V 4 bases short and J 5 bases short, with 17 bases between. Germline CDR1 and CDR2: TSWWSYY and QGS. The DNA of the CDR3 is TGTGCTCTTGGGGGTACTCGCGGACCTTCAGATAAACTCATCTTT. Residues: CALGGTRGPSDKLIF.

No V gene call is available, although the J gene is TRDJ1; the listed D gene, TRDD3, was not tested against the DNA. The CDR3 length is 24 residues. The CDR3, as DNA: TGTGCTCTTGGGGACCCTACTGCCAACCTTCCTACGCGACTGGGGGATTCGTACACCGATAAACTCATCTTT. Protein: CALGDPTANLPTRLGDSYTDKLIF.

The J gene is TRDJ1, the V gene TRDV1; TRDD2 agrees at 8 bases. Trimming cost V 2 bases and J 5 bases; bases outside gene matches: 13. The CDR3 has 17 amino acids. Germline V CDR1 and CDR2: TSWWSYY, QGS. CDR3 residues: CALGEGLPTTGRDKLIF. In nucleotides, the CDR3 is TGTGCTCTTGGGGAAGGGCTTCCTACGACTGGGAGAGATAAACTCATCTTT.

This clone was picked up one time. The chain uses TRDV1 and TRDJ1; 11 bases line up with TRDD3. Here the J gene was assigned by germline matching of the DNA, as TCRdb has none. The CDR3 totals 25 residues. CDR1 TSWWSYY and CDR2 QGS come from the germline V gene. The V segment lost 0 bases and the J segment 0 bases; nucleotides outside the gene matches: 27. DNA for the CDR3: TGTGCTCTTGGGGAACTGCCCTACGAGGTTTTGTGGGGGATACGACGGGGCGGGTACACCGATAAACTCATCTTT. Residues: CALGELPYEVLWGIRRGGYTDKLIF.

J is TRDJ1 and V is TRDV1; 9 bases agree with TRDD2. V lost 5 bases, J lost 0 bases, and 19 bases stayed unmatched. The CDR3 extends over 20 amino acids. From germline, CDR1 is TSWWSYY and CDR2 QGS. As DNA, the CDR3 is TGTGCTCTTGGGTCGTTCCTTCCTACCCTGGGGGCTTCGTACACCGATAAACTCATCTTT. This sequence encodes CALGSFLPTLGASYTDKLIF.

This clone was recorded a few times. V and J are TRDV1 and TRDJ1; D call uncertain. The CDR3 has 18 residues. V was shortened by 2 bases and J by 2 bases, with 21 bases between the two germline ends. CDR1 TSWWSYY and CDR2 QGS come from the germline V gene. The CDR3 region is CALGEFAPSPIRTDKLIF. The CDR3 coding sequence is TGTGCTCTTGGGGAATTTGCCCCCTCCCCGATAAGGACCGATAAACTCATCTTT.

The gene calls are TRDV1 and TRDJ1; no clear D gene. This CDR3 has 17 residues. Germline CDR1 and CDR2: TSWWSYY and QGS. V was clipped by 1 base and J by 0 bases, with 15 bases between them. The CDR3 nucleotides read TGTGCTCTTGGGGAACGTCCCCCGTTCCACTACACCGATAAACTCATCTTT. This sequence encodes CALGERPPFHYTDKLIF.